Sequencing of this T cell receptor (beta chain) was carried out in a study of T-cell memory formation after mild COVID-19. The overall study: Largely, the TCR clusters proved donor specific.

TCRdb re-called the 5' RACE reads through MiXCR, storing one row per CDR3 protein. This sample has around 320,000 distinct CDR3 sequences, with roughly an eighth found just once. V shed 2 bases, J shed 7 bases, and the junction held 6 bases outside the gene matches. The CDR3 contains 15 residues. The germline V gene has CDR1 SGHKS and CDR2 YYEKEE (reference sequence). Study conclusions and caveats: Cross-reactive memory apparently joined, as some responding clones appeared in pre-infection memory. Contracting clones localized mainly to CM and EM when CD4+ and mainly to EMRA when CD8+.

This clonotype was found a few times. Its antigen remains unknown. The source of this sequence is a man between 18 and 35 years old who had mild COVID-19 (a few samples of this study predate the infection). Cell type and time point are not known. V usage is TRBV5-5 and J usage is TRBJ1-6, with 7 bases lining up with TRBD1. The specimen was PBMCs or a T cell subset sorted from them (not recorded which). The CDR3 DNA reads as TGTGCCAGCAGCTTACCGGGACAGCTAAATTCACCCCTCCACTTT. As protein: CASSLPGQLNSPLHF.